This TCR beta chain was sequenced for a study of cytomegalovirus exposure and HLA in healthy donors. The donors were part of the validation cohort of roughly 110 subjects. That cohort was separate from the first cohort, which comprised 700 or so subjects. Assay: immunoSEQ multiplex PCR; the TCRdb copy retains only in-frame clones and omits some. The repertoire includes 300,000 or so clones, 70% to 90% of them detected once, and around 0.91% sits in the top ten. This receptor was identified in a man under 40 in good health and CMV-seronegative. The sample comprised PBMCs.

CDR3 amino acids: CSVESQRGGLETQYF. In DNA form, the CDR3 reads TGCAGCGTTGAAAGCCAGCGGGGGGGCTTAGAGACCCAGTACTTC. V usage is TRBV29-1 and J usage is TRBJ2-5; 10 bases agree with TRBD2. CDR1 and CDR2 (germline): SQVTM, ANQGSEA. Trimming at V came to 2 bases and at J to 4 bases, leaving 7 bases not matched to a gene. The CDR3 has 15 amino acids. Looking up the rest from reference TRBV29-1 and TRBJ2-5 gives the full variable domain: SAVISQKPSRDICQRGTSLTIQCQVDSQVTMMFWYRQQPGQSLTLIATANQGSEATYESGFVIDKFPISRPNLTFSTLTVSNMSPEDSSIYLCSVESQRGGLETQYFGPGTRLLVL.